The rows below give T cell receptor beta chains drawn from one sample of a study of early T cells in non-severe SARS-CoV-2 infection. MiXCR, applied by TCRdb to the 5' RACE reads, yields one record per CDR3 protein. The table has tens of thousands of distinct CDR3 sequences, 8.9% seen once. Sequencing was done on a sample of whole blood. The receptors shown here come from an adult who was a healthcare worker with PCR-confirmed SARS-CoV-2 infection or an uninfected control (not recorded which). Both conserved end residues are part of each CDR3. The order of the fields is D gene, J gene, clone size, CDR3 length, V gene, CDR3 protein, CDR3 DNA. The D gene is left open where the match is weak. Only part of the rows carry a size: once, few, many, or a class if the clone is expanded.

d_call: TRBD1; j_call: TRBJ2-2; clone_size: many; cdr3_length: 15; v_call: TRBV6-5; cdr3_aa: CASSRDRGDTGELFF; cdr3_nt: TGTGCCAGCAGTCGGGACAGGGGTGACACCGGGGAGCTGTTTTTT
d_call: NA; j_call: TRBJ1-4; clone_size: many; cdr3_length: 15; v_call: TRBV15; cdr3_aa: CATSGPGRFNEKLFF; cdr3_nt: TGTGCCACCAGCGGTCCGGGACGGTTCAATGAAAAACTGTTTTTT
d_call: NA; j_call: TRBJ2-2; clone_size: NA; cdr3_length: 17; v_call: TRBV4-2; cdr3_aa: CASSQDGAGQITGELFF; cdr3_nt: TGTGCCAGCAGCCAAGATGGGGCCGGACAGATAACCGGGGAGCTGTTTTTT
d_call: NA; j_call: TRBJ2-5; clone_size: few; cdr3_length: 17; v_call: TRBV7-9; cdr3_aa: CASSLGFLAPSQETQYF; cdr3_nt: TGTGCCAGCAGCTTAGGTTTTCTAGCGCCGAGCCAAGAGACCCAGTACTTC
d_call: NA; j_call: TRBJ2-3; clone_size: many; cdr3_length: 14; v_call: TRBV12-3/TRBV12-4; cdr3_aa: CASSLSAGTDTQYF; cdr3_nt: TGTGCCAGCAGTTTAAGTGCCGGCACAGATACGCAGTATTTT
d_call: NA; j_call: TRBJ2-1; clone_size: few; cdr3_length: 14; v_call: TRBV20-1; cdr3_aa: CSAQAALMWNEQFF; cdr3_nt: TGCAGTGCACAAGCGGCCCTGATGTGGAATGAGCAGTTCTTC
d_call: TRBD1; j_call: TRBJ2-1; clone_size: NA; cdr3_length: 16; v_call: TRBV7-9; cdr3_aa: CASSPGTGVTYNEQFF; cdr3_nt: TGTGCCAGCAGCCCTGGGACAGGGGTCACCTACAATGAGCAGTTCTTC
d_call: NA; j_call: TRBJ1-1; clone_size: few; cdr3_length: 13; v_call: TRBV6-5; cdr3_aa: CASRPPGPREAFF; cdr3_nt: TGTGCCAGCAGGCCTCCGGGACCTCGTGAAGCTTTCTTT
d_call: NA; j_call: TRBJ1-1; clone_size: few; cdr3_length: 12; v_call: TRBV5-4; cdr3_aa: CASSLATGEAFF; cdr3_nt: TGTGCCAGCAGCTTGGCAACAGGGGAAGCTTTCTTT
d_call: NA; j_call: TRBJ2-3; clone_size: many; cdr3_length: 14; v_call: TRBV7-3; cdr3_aa: CASSPGSNTDTQYF; cdr3_nt: TGTGCCAGCAGCCCCGGGTCCAACACAGATACGCAGTATTTT
d_call: NA; j_call: TRBJ2-1; clone_size: NA; cdr3_length: 14; v_call: TRBV7-2; cdr3_aa: CASSFSPIGHEQFF; cdr3_nt: TGTGCCAGCAGCTTCTCCCCTATCGGGCATGAGCAGTTCTTC
d_call: NA; j_call: TRBJ2-4; clone_size: many; cdr3_length: 18; v_call: TRBV28; cdr3_aa: CASSSPSGQTGSKNIQYF; cdr3_nt: TGTGCCAGCAGTTCCCCCTCTGGGCAGACGGGGTCCAAAAACATTCAGTACTTC
d_call: TRBD2; j_call: TRBJ2-7; clone_size: many; cdr3_length: 13; v_call: TRBV20-1; cdr3_aa: CSARTSGRGEQYF; cdr3_nt: TGCAGTGCTAGGACTAGCGGGAGAGGCGAGCAGTACTTC
d_call: NA; j_call: TRBJ1-2; clone_size: NA; cdr3_length: 12; v_call: TRBV6-5; cdr3_aa: CASSDSNYGYTF; cdr3_nt: TGTGCCAGCAGTGACAGTAACTATGGCTACACCTTC
d_call: NA; j_call: TRBJ1-2; clone_size: NA; cdr3_length: 16; v_call: TRBV12-3/TRBV12-4; cdr3_aa: CASSFYLETSNYGYTF; cdr3_nt: TGTGCCAGCAGTTTCTACCTCGAGACTTCTAACTATGGCTACACCTTC
d_call: TRBD1; j_call: TRBJ1-1; clone_size: many; cdr3_length: 15; v_call: TRBV4-3; cdr3_aa: CASSKRTGLNTEAFF; cdr3_nt: TGCGCCAGCAGCAAGAGGACAGGGCTGAACACTGAAGCTTTCTTT
d_call: NA; j_call: TRBJ2-3; clone_size: few; cdr3_length: 16; v_call: TRBV28; cdr3_aa: CASSSSGGGDIDTQYF; cdr3_nt: TGTGCCAGCAGTTCCTCAGGTGGGGGGGACATAGATACGCAGTATTTT
d_call: NA; j_call: TRBJ2-7; clone_size: many; cdr3_length: 16; v_call: TRBV7-2; cdr3_aa: CASSSRGRGKSYEQYF; cdr3_nt: TGTGCCAGCAGCTCCCGTGGCCGGGGGAAGTCCTACGAGCAGTACTTC
d_call: TRBD2; j_call: TRBJ2-7; clone_size: NA; cdr3_length: 15; v_call: TRBV3-1; cdr3_aa: CASSQDLAGAREQYF; cdr3_nt: TGTGCCAGCAGCCAAGATTTAGCGGGAGCCCGCGAGCAGTACTTC
d_call: NA; j_call: TRBJ2-2; clone_size: many; cdr3_length: 18; v_call: TRBV4-1; cdr3_aa: CASSPGRRSRPGTGELFF; cdr3_nt: TGCGCCAGCAGCCCGGGACGGCGGTCTCGTCCGGGCACCGGGGAGCTGTTTTTT
d_call: NA; j_call: TRBJ2-6; clone_size: many; cdr3_length: 18; v_call: TRBV28; cdr3_aa: CASTKRQGTRSGANVLTF; cdr3_nt: TGTGCCAGCACCAAACGGCAGGGGACCCGCTCTGGGGCCAACGTCCTGACTTTC
d_call: NA; j_call: TRBJ2-7; clone_size: many; cdr3_length: 13; v_call: TRBV6-2/TRBV6-3; cdr3_aa: CASSHSANYEQYF; cdr3_nt: TGTGCCAGCAGTCACTCAGCGAACTACGAGCAGTACTTC
d_call: TRBD2; j_call: TRBJ2-3; clone_size: few; cdr3_length: 19; v_call: TRBV9; cdr3_aa: CASSVSSGRASPNTDTQYF; cdr3_nt: TGTGCCAGCAGCGTCTCTAGCGGGAGGGCCAGCCCCAACACAGATACGCAGTATTTT
d_call: NA; j_call: TRBJ2-7; clone_size: few; cdr3_length: 11; v_call: TRBV2; cdr3_aa: CASSGGYEQYF; cdr3_nt: TGTGCCAGCAGTGGGGGTTACGAGCAGTACTTC
d_call: TRBD2; j_call: TRBJ2-1; clone_size: many; cdr3_length: 16; v_call: TRBV20-1; cdr3_aa: CSASPLASGRVNEQFF; cdr3_nt: TGCAGTGCTAGCCCCCTCGCTAGCGGGAGGGTCAATGAGCAGTTCTTC
d_call: TRBD2; j_call: TRBJ2-1; clone_size: many; cdr3_length: 17; v_call: TRBV19; cdr3_aa: CASSTRLAGGGYNEQFF; cdr3_nt: TGTGCCAGTAGTACCCGACTAGCGGGAGGGGGATACAATGAGCAGTTCTTC
d_call: NA; j_call: TRBJ1-4; clone_size: many; cdr3_length: 12; v_call: TRBV24-1; cdr3_aa: CATSDSSEKLFF; cdr3_nt: TGTGCCACCAGTGATTCAAGTGAAAAACTGTTTTTT
d_call: NA; j_call: TRBJ2-1; clone_size: many; cdr3_length: 13; v_call: TRBV20-1; cdr3_aa: CSARDPVNNEQFF; cdr3_nt: TGCAGTGCTAGAGATCCGGTCAATAATGAGCAGTTCTTC
d_call: TRBD2; j_call: TRBJ2-1; clone_size: NA; cdr3_length: 14; v_call: TRBV2; cdr3_aa: CASSQTSGSGEQFF; cdr3_nt: TGTGCCAGCAGTCAAACTAGCGGGAGCGGTGAGCAGTTCTTC
d_call: TRBD1; j_call: TRBJ1-2; clone_size: NA; cdr3_length: 15; v_call: TRBV5-1; cdr3_aa: CASSSNRDRAYGYTF; cdr3_nt: TGCGCCAGCAGCAGCAACCGGGACAGGGCCTATGGCTACACCTTC
d_call: NA; j_call: TRBJ2-5; clone_size: many; cdr3_length: 13; v_call: TRBV2; cdr3_aa: CASSARPQETQYF; cdr3_nt: TGTGCCAGCAGTGCCCGGCCTCAAGAGACCCAGTACTTC
d_call: TRBD1; j_call: TRBJ1-1; clone_size: many; cdr3_length: 17; v_call: TRBV11-2; cdr3_aa: CASSIRTKDRVGTEAFF; cdr3_nt: TGTGCCAGCAGCATACGAACCAAGGACAGGGTCGGGACTGAAGCTTTCTTT
d_call: TRBD1; j_call: TRBJ1-1; clone_size: NA; cdr3_length: 15; v_call: TRBV7-9; cdr3_aa: CASTPPIRGPTEAFF; cdr3_nt: TGTGCCAGCACCCCACCGATAAGGGGGCCAACTGAAGCTTTCTTT
d_call: TRBD2; j_call: TRBJ2-3; clone_size: NA; cdr3_length: 16; v_call: TRBV18; cdr3_aa: CASSPWEAGEGDTQYF; cdr3_nt: TGTGCCAGCTCACCCTGGGAGGCGGGAGAAGGAGATACGCAGTATTTT
d_call: NA; j_call: TRBJ1-1; clone_size: many; cdr3_length: 13; v_call: TRBV6-6; cdr3_aa: CASRSGVNTEAFF; cdr3_nt: TGTGCCAGCAGATCAGGGGTGAACACTGAAGCTTTCTTT
d_call: TRBD1; j_call: TRBJ1-2; clone_size: NA; cdr3_length: 14; v_call: TRBV28; cdr3_aa: CASRAGQGTYGYTF; cdr3_nt: TGTGCCAGCAGGGCGGGACAGGGGACTTATGGCTACACCTTC
d_call: NA; j_call: TRBJ2-2; clone_size: few; cdr3_length: 15; v_call: TRBV5-6; cdr3_aa: CASSLISGNTGELFF; cdr3_nt: TGTGCCAGCAGCTTGATAAGCGGGAACACCGGGGAGCTGTTTTTT
d_call: TRBD1; j_call: TRBJ2-1; clone_size: many; cdr3_length: 14; v_call: TRBV6-1; cdr3_aa: CASTGTGDYNEQFF; cdr3_nt: TGTGCCAGCACCGGGACAGGCGATTACAATGAGCAGTTCTTC
d_call: NA; j_call: TRBJ1-1; clone_size: NA; cdr3_length: 12; v_call: TRBV15; cdr3_aa: CATSSRVTEAFF; cdr3_nt: TGTGCCACCAGCAGCAGGGTAACTGAAGCTTTCTTT
d_call: TRBD2; j_call: TRBJ2-7; clone_size: many; cdr3_length: 16; v_call: TRBV19; cdr3_aa: CASRKTGTSGSYEQYF; cdr3_nt: TGTGCCAGTAGGAAAACCGGGACTAGCGGCTCCTACGAGCAGTACTTC
d_call: TRBD2; j_call: TRBJ2-5; clone_size: many; cdr3_length: 16; v_call: TRBV25-1; cdr3_aa: CASSESRGVYTETQYF; cdr3_nt: TGTGCCAGCAGTGAATCCCGGGGGGTGTACACGGAGACCCAGTACTTC
d_call: NA; j_call: TRBJ2-1; clone_size: NA; cdr3_length: 12; v_call: TRBV10-3; cdr3_aa: CAISESLAGQFF; cdr3_nt: TGTGCCATCAGTGAGTCGCTAGCCGGGCAGTTCTTC
d_call: NA; j_call: TRBJ2-7; clone_size: many; cdr3_length: 14; v_call: TRBV5-1; cdr3_aa: CASSLAGDPYEQYF; cdr3_nt: TGCGCCAGCAGCTTGGCCGGTGACCCCTACGAGCAGTACTTC
d_call: NA; j_call: TRBJ2-5; clone_size: many; cdr3_length: 13; v_call: TRBV3-1; cdr3_aa: CASSSPVRETQYF; cdr3_nt: TGTGCCAGCAGCTCACCCGTTCGGGAGACCCAGTACTTC
d_call: TRBD2; j_call: TRBJ2-3; clone_size: many; cdr3_length: 16; v_call: TRBV13; cdr3_aa: CASSSRLAGSTDTQYF; cdr3_nt: TGTGCCAGCAGCTCCCGACTAGCGGGATCGACAGATACGCAGTATTTT
d_call: NA; j_call: TRBJ2-1; clone_size: many; cdr3_length: 13; v_call: TRBV20-1; cdr3_aa: CSAPSDSYNEQFF; cdr3_nt: TGCAGTGCGCCTAGCGACTCCTACAATGAGCAGTTCTTC
d_call: NA; j_call: TRBJ2-3; clone_size: medium-sized; cdr3_length: 12; v_call: TRBV13; cdr3_aa: CASSLGVSTQYF; cdr3_nt: TGTGCCAGCAGCTTGGGGGTTAGTACGCAGTATTTT
d_call: NA; j_call: TRBJ1-1; clone_size: NA; cdr3_length: 14; v_call: TRBV9; cdr3_aa: CASSVGTLNTEAFF; cdr3_nt: TGTGCCAGCAGCGTAGGAACGCTGAACACTGAAGCTTTCTTT
d_call: NA; j_call: TRBJ2-1; clone_size: NA; cdr3_length: 15; v_call: TRBV19; cdr3_aa: CASSPSTSPSSEQFF; cdr3_nt: TGTGCCAGTAGTCCATCCACTTCCCCTTCAAGTGAGCAGTTCTTC
d_call: TRBD1; j_call: TRBJ2-1; clone_size: many; cdr3_length: 15; v_call: TRBV5-4; cdr3_aa: CASSHTDRFYNEQFF; cdr3_nt: TGTGCCAGCAGCCACACGGACAGGTTCTATAATGAGCAGTTCTTC
d_call: NA; j_call: TRBJ2-7; clone_size: many; cdr3_length: 20; v_call: TRBV28; cdr3_aa: CASSSGYPEWENAPPYEQYF; cdr3_nt: TGTGCCAGCAGTTCCGGATACCCGGAGTGGGAGAATGCCCCTCCCTACGAGCAGTACTTC
d_call: NA; j_call: TRBJ2-5; clone_size: NA; cdr3_length: 12; v_call: TRBV7-2; cdr3_aa: CASSLDLGVQYF; cdr3_nt: TGTGCCAGCAGCTTGGACCTCGGGGTCCAGTACTTC
d_call: NA; j_call: TRBJ2-2; clone_size: few; cdr3_length: 16; v_call: TRBV20-1; cdr3_aa: CSARDPKASFAGELFF; cdr3_nt: TGCAGTGCTAGAGATCCGAAGGCTAGCTTTGCCGGGGAGCTGTTTTTT
d_call: NA; j_call: TRBJ1-5; clone_size: many; cdr3_length: 16; v_call: TRBV20-1; cdr3_aa: CSARDAGAIGNQPQHF; cdr3_nt: TGCAGTGCTAGAGATGCCGGGGCGATCGGGAATCAGCCCCAGCATTTT
d_call: NA; j_call: TRBJ2-6; clone_size: many; cdr3_length: 17; v_call: TRBV19; cdr3_aa: CASSIKSPHSGANVLTF; cdr3_nt: TGTGCCAGTAGTATAAAGAGCCCTCACTCTGGGGCCAACGTCCTGACTTTC
d_call: TRBD2; j_call: TRBJ2-1; clone_size: NA; cdr3_length: 15; v_call: TRBV28; cdr3_aa: CTSSLRAGVYNEQFF; cdr3_nt: TGTACCAGCAGTCTTAGAGCGGGGGTCTACAATGAGCAGTTCTTC
d_call: TRBD2; j_call: TRBJ2-7; clone_size: many; cdr3_length: 13; v_call: TRBV24-1; cdr3_aa: CATTLAGVGEQYF; cdr3_nt: TGTGCCACCACGCTAGCGGGAGTGGGTGAGCAGTACTTC
d_call: NA; j_call: TRBJ2-2; clone_size: many; cdr3_length: 14; v_call: TRBV29-1; cdr3_aa: CSVDRVQNTGELFF; cdr3_nt: TGCAGCGTTGATAGGGTGCAGAACACCGGGGAGCTGTTTTTT
d_call: TRBD2; j_call: TRBJ2-1; clone_size: NA; cdr3_length: 17; v_call: TRBV4-2; cdr3_aa: CASSQVPAGGTRDEQFF; cdr3_nt: TGTGCCAGCAGCCAAGTACCAGCGGGAGGGACTAGGGATGAGCAGTTCTTC
d_call: TRBD1; j_call: TRBJ2-2; clone_size: few; cdr3_length: 14; v_call: TRBV14; cdr3_aa: CASSLTGLAGELFF; cdr3_nt: TGTGCCAGCAGCTTGACAGGGTTGGCCGGGGAGCTGTTTTTT